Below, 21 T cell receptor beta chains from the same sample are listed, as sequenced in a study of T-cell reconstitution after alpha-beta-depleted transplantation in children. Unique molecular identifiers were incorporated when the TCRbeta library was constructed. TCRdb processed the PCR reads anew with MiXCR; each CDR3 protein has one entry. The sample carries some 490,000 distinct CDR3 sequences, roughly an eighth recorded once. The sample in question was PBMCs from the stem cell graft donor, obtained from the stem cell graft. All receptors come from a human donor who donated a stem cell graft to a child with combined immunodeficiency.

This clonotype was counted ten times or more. This CDR3 reads CASSQDHGGQNEKLFF. The CDR3 DNA follows: TGCGCCAGCAGCCAAGATCATGGGGGGCAGAATGAAAAACTGTTTTTT. The V gene is TRBV4-3, the J gene TRBJ1-4; TRBD1 might be the D (6 bases). The germline CDR1 and CDR2 sequences are LGHNA and YSLEER. The CDR3 consists of 16 residues. The V end lost 0 bases, the J end lost 5 bases, and 13 bases lay between the germline ends.

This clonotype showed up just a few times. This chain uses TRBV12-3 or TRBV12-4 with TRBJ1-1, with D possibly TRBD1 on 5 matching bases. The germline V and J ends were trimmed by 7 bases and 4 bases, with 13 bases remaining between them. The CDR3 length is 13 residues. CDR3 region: CASTTGPTTEAFF. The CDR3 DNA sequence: TGTGCCAGCACCACAGGACCGACCACTGAAGCTTTCTTT.

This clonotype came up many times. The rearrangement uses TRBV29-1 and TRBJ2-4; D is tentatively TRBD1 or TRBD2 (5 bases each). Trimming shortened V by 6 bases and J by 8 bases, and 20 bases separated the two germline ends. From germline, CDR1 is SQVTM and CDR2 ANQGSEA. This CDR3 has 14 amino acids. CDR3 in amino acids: CSVTLGTQPDIQYF. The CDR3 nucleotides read TGCAGCGTGACCCTTGGGACGCAGCCAGACATTCAGTACTTC.

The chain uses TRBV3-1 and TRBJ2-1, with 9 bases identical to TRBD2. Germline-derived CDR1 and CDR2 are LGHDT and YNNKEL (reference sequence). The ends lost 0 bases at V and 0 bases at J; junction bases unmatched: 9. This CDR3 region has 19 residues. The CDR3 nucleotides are TGTGCCAGCAGCCAAGATTCGGTTAGCGGGAGCCTCTCCTACAATGAGCAGTTCTTC. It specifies CASSQDSVSGSLSYNEQFF.

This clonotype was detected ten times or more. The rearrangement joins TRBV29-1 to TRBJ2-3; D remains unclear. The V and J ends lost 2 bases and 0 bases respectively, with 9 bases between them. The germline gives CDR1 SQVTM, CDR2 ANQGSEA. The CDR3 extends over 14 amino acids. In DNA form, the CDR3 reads TGCAGCGTTGAACCGGTTCCTAGCACAGATACGCAGTATTTT. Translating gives CSVEPVPSTDTQYF.

CDR3 loop: CATSRGGMTRRNEQFF. The CDR3 nucleotides are TGTGCCACCAGCAGAGGTGGAATGACCAGACGCAATGAGCAGTTCTTC. This rearrangement joins TRBV15 to TRBJ2-1; D call uncertain. The CDR3 is made up of 16 amino acids. Trimming removed 1 base at V and 6 bases at J, with 16 bases between. The germline V gene has CDR1 LNHNV and CDR2 YYDKDF (reference sequence). Full variable domain (missing parts from reference TRBV15 and TRBJ2-1): DAMVIQNPRYQVTQFGKPVTLSCSQTLNHNVMYWYQQKSSQAPKLLFHYYDKDFNNEADTPDNFQSRRPNTSFCFLDIRSPGLGDTAMYLCATSRGGMTRRNEQFFGPGTRLTVL.

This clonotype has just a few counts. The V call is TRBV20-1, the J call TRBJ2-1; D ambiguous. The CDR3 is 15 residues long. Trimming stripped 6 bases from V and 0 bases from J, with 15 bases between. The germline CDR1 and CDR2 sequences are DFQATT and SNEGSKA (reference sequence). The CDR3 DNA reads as TGCAGTGCCATCGACCCCTTTAGCTCCTACAATGAGCAGTTCTTC. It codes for CSAIDPFSSYNEQFF.

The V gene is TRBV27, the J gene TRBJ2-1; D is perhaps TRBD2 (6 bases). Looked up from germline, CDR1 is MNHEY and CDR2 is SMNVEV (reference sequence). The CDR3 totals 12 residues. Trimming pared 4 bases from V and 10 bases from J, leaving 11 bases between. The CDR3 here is CASSSPGREQFF. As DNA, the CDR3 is TGTGCCAGCAGTTCCCCTGGGAGGGAGCAGTTCTTC.

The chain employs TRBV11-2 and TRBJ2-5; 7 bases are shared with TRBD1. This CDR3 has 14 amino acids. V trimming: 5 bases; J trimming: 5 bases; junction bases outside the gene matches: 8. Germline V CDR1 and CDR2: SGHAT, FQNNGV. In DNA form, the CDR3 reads TGTGCCAGCAGCGCCGACAGGGAGTGGGAGACCCAGTACTTC. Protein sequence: CASSADREWETQYF. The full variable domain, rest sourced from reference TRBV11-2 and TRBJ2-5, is EAGVAQSPRYKIIEKRQSVAFWCNPISGHATLYWYQQILGQGPKLLIQFQNNGVVDDSQLPKDRFSAERLKGVDSTLKIQPAKLEDSAVYLCASSADREWETQYFGPGTRLLVL.

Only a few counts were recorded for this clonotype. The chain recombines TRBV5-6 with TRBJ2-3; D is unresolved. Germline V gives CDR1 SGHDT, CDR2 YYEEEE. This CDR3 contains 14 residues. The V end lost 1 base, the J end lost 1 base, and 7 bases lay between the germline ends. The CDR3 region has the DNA TGTGCCAGCAGCTTGCGGGTCCGCACAGATACGCAGTATTTT. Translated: CASSLRVRTDTQYF.

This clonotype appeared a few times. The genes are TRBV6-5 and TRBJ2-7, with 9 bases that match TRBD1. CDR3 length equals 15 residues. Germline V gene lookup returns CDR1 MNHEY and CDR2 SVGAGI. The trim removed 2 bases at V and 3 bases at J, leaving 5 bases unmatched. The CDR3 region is CASSYPGQGIYEQYF. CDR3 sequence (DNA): TGTGCCAGCAGTTACCCGGGACAGGGTATCTACGAGCAGTACTTC.

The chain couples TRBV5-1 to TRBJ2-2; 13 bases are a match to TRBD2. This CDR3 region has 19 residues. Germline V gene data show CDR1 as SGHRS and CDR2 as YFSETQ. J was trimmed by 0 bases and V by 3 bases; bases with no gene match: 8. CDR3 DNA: TGCGCCAGCAGCTGGACAGTTGGACTAGCGGGAGCGAACACCGGGGAGCTGTTTTTT. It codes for CASSWTVGLAGANTGELFF.

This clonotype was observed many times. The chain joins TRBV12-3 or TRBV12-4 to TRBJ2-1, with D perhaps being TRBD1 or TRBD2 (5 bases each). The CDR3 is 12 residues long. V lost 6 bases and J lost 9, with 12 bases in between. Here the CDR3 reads CASSSGTIEQFF. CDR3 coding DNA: TGTGCCAGCAGCTCTGGGACCATTGAGCAGTTCTTC.

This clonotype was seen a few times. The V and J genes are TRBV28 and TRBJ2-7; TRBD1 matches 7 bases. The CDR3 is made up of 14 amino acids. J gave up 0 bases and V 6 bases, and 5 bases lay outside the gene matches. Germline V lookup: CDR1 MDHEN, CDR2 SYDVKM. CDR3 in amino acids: CASRTGPYSYEQYF. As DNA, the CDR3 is TGTGCCAGCAGGACAGGGCCCTACTCCTACGAGCAGTACTTC.

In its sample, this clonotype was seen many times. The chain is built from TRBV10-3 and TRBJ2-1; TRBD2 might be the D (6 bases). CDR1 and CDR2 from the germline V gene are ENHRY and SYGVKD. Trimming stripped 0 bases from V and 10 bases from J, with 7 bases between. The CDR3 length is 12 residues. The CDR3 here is CAISESAGEQFF. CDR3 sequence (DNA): TGTGCCATCAGTGAGTCTGCGGGGGAGCAGTTCTTC.

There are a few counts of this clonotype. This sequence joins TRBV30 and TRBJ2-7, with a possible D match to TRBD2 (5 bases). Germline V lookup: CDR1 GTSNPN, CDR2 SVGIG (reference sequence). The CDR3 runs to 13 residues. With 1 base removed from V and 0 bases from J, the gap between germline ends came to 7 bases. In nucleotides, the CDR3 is TGTGCCTGGAGTGGGGGAGACTCCTACGAGCAGTACTTC. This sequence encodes CAWSGGDSYEQYF.

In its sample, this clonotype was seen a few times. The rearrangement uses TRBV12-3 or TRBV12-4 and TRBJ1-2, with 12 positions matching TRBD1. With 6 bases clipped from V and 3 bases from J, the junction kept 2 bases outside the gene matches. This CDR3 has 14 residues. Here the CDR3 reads CASRGTGGDYGYTF. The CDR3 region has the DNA TGTGCCAGCAGGGGGACAGGGGGCGACTATGGCTACACCTTC.

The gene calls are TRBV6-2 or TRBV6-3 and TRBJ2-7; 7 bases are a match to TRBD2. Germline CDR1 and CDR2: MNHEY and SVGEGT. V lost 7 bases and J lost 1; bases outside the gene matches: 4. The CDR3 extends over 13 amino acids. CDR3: CASMEGGSYEQYF. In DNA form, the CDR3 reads TGTGCCAGCATGGAGGGAGGGTCCTACGAGCAGTACTTC.

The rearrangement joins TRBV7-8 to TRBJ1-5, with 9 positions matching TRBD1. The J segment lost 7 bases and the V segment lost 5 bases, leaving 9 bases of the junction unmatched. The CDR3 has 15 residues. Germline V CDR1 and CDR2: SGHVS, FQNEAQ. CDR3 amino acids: CASSQGQGVGQPQHF. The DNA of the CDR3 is TGTGCCAGCAGCCAGGGACAGGGTGTAGGGCAGCCCCAGCATTTT. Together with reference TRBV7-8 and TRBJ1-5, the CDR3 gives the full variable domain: GAGVSQSPRYKVAKRGQDVALRCDPISGHVSLFWYQQALGQGPEFLTYFQNEAQLDKSGLPSDRFFAERPEGSVSTLKIQRTQQEDSAVYLCASSQGQGVGQPQHFGDGTRLSIL.

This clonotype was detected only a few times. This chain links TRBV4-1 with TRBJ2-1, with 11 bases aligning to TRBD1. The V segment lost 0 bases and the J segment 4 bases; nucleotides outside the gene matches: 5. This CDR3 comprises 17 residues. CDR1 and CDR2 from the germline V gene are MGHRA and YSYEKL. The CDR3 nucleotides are TGCGCCAGCAGCCAAGATCAGGGGACAGGGGGGTACAATGAGCAGTTCTTC. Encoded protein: CASSQDQGTGGYNEQFF.

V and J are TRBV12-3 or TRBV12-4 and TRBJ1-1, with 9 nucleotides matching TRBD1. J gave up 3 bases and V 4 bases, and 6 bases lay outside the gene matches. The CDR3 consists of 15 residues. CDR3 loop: CASSSPGTGYTEAFF. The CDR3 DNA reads TGTGCCAGCAGTTCCCCCGGGACAGGGTACACTGAAGCTTTCTTT.